A selection of T cell receptor beta chains follows, all from one sample in a study of CD8+ T cells in alopecia areata. Using immunoSEQ multiplex PCR, the repertoire was profiled, and TCRdb retains in-frame clones only, with some absent. The sample holds 90,000 to 100,000 clones, more than 35% seen once. The specimen sequenced was CD4+ T cells sorted from blood. The origin of the receptors is a human donor with alopecia areata. The CDR3 runs from the conserved cysteine through the conserved F or W. The order of the fields is D gene, J gene, V gene, clone size, CDR3 DNA, CDR3 protein. D genes are given only for firm matches. Size is omitted from some rows. Given values are once, few, many or a class for expanded clones.

TRBD1,TRBJ2-3,TRBV6-6,once,TGTGCCAGCAGTCGGGACAGAACTAGCACAGATACGCAGTATTTT,CASSRDRTSTDTQYF
NA,TRBJ2-5,TRBV6-6,NA,TGTGCCAGCAGTTACTCGTTTGCTCCCAGGGAGACCCAGTACTTC,CASSYSFAPRETQYF
TRBD2,TRBJ2-1,TRBV19,few,TGTGCCAGTAGTAGGGCGGGGGAGAGCTCCTACAATGAGCAGTTCTTC,CASSRAGESSYNEQFF
TRBD1,TRBJ2-3,TRBV10-2,NA,TGCGCCAGCAGTGAGTCGACAGGGGGTGGGCCAGATACGCAGTATTTT,CASSESTGGGPDTQYF
TRBD1,TRBJ1-2,TRBV29-1,NA,TGCAGCGTTGAAGTCGGGACAGGATATGGCTACACCTTC,CSVEVGTGYGYTF
NA,TRBJ2-2,TRBV15,NA,TGTGCCACCAGCAGAGTTCCCCACAGGGATACCGGGGAGCTGTTTTTT,CATSRVPHRDTGELFF
TRBD1,TRBJ1-5,TRBV11-2,NA,TGTGCCAGCAGCTACGACAGGGGGGGGAATCAGCCCCAGCATTTT,CASSYDRGGNQPQHF
NA,TRBJ2-3,TRBV30,few,TGTGCCTGTCTTAGGCGAGGCACAGATACGCAGTATTTT,CACLRRGTDTQYF
NA,TRBJ1-1,TRBV30,NA,TGTGCCTGGAGTTACGGGGGGTACACTGAAGCTTTCTTT,CAWSYGGYTEAFF
NA,TRBJ1-4,TRBV29-1,few,TGCAGCGTTGCAGGCGGAAGTAATGAAAAACTGTTTTTT,CSVAGGSNEKLFF
NA,TRBJ1-1,TRBV7-9,NA,TGTGCCAGCAGCTCCGGACCCCCGCCTGAAGCTTTCTTT,CASSSGPPPEAFF
NA,TRBJ2-5,TRBV9,NA,TGTGCCAGCAGCGAACGACAGGTCTTCCAAGAGACCCAGTACTTC,CASSERQVFQETQYF
NA,TRBJ2-3,TRBV29-1,few,TGCAGCGTTGTGACGGTGGGCACAGATACGCAGTATTTT,CSVVTVGTDTQYF
NA,TRBJ2-1,TRBV5-1,NA,TGCGCCAGCAGCTTGGCGGTTTCGGGGAATGAGCAGTTCTTC,CASSLAVSGNEQFF
TRBD2,TRBJ2-1,TRBV12-5,NA,TGTGCTAGTGGATCTACCGGGACTAGCGGCTACAATGAGCAGTTCTTC,CASGSTGTSGYNEQFF
NA,TRBJ2-3,TRBV7-2,NA,TGTGCCAGCAGCTTAGCACCGGGCACAGATACGCAGTATTTT,CASSLAPGTDTQYF
TRBD1,TRBJ2-7,TRBV30,NA,TGTGCCTGGGGTATCGGACAGGGGGGCTACGAGCAGTACTTC,CAWGIGQGGYEQYF
TRBD2,TRBJ2-3,TRBV28,few,TGTGCCAGCAGCTCTAGCGGGGGCAACAGGGATACGCAGTATTTT,CASSSSGGNRDTQYF
TRBD2,TRBJ2-1,TRBV30,NA,TGTGCCTGGAGTTCCCGACTAGCGGATGAGCAGTTCTTC,CAWSSRLADEQFF
NA,TRBJ2-1,TRBV7-9,few,TGTGCCAGCAGCTTACCCGTCCAGGGTTCTCTTGAGCAGTTCTTC,CASSLPVQGSLEQFF
NA,TRBJ2-3,TRBV29-1,few,TGCAGCGTCGGGACCAGCGGGTCTCCAGATACGCAGTATTTT,CSVGTSGSPDTQYF
NA,TRBJ2-5,TRBV5-1,few,TGCGCCAGCAGCTTGGTGTTTAGCGACGACCAAGAGACCCAGTACTTC,CASSLVFSDDQETQYF
NA,TRBJ2-5,TRBV2,NA,TGTGCCAGCAGTGTCGAGGAGGGTTCGGGAGAGACCCAGTACTTC,CASSVEEGSGETQYF
NA,TRBJ2-5,TRBV6-6,NA,TGTGCCAGCAGTTACTCAGATCTCTTGGCGGAGACCCAGTACTTC,CASSYSDLLAETQYF
NA,TRBJ1-5,TRBV18,NA,TGTGCCAGCTCACCACTTTCTCAGGGCTCGAATCAGCCCCAGCATTTT,CASSPLSQGSNQPQHF
NA,TRBJ2-7,TRBV30,once,TGTGCCTGGAGGGACTTATTCTACGAGCAGTACTTC,CAWRDLFYEQYF
NA,TRBJ2-1,TRBV18,few,TGTGCCAGCTCACCAGGAGCCAGCTCCTACAATGAGCAGTTCTTC,CASSPGASSYNEQFF
NA,TRBJ2-5,TRBV7-6,NA,TGTGCCAGCAGCAGACAAGAGACCCAGTACTTC,CASSRQETQYF
NA,TRBJ2-7,TRBV5-8,NA,TGTGCCAGCAGCTTGTATGGGACCTACGAGCAGTACTTC,CASSLYGTYEQYF
NA,TRBJ2-1,TRBV7-2,NA,TGTGCCAGCAGCTTATCGGGAATCAATGAGCAGTTCTTC,CASSLSGINEQFF
NA,TRBJ2-3,TRBV4-3,NA,TGCGCCAGCAGCCACCGTTTAATCGATACGCAGTATTTT,CASSHRLIDTQYF
NA,TRBJ2-5,TRBV7-2,few,TGTGCCAGCAGCTTAGGGAGCGATAGAGAGACCCAGTACTTC,CASSLGSDRETQYF
NA,TRBJ1-6,TRBV27,few,TGTGCCAGCAGCCCTGGGCTTCTATCACCCCTCCACTTT,CASSPGLLSPLHF
NA,TRBJ1-2,TRBV19,NA,TGTGCCAGTAGACCCCCACAGTCCTATGGCTACACCTTC,CASRPPQSYGYTF
NA,TRBJ2-7,TRBV30,NA,TGTGCCTGGAGGGACAGCCTTATAGGGAGCTCCTACGAGCAGTACTTC,CAWRDSLIGSSYEQYF
TRBD1,TRBJ2-3,TRBV6-5,NA,TGTGCCAGCAGTTCGACAGGGGGCCGCCCAGATACGCAGTATTTT,CASSSTGGRPDTQYF
NA,TRBJ2-7,TRBV5-1,NA,TGCGCCAGCAGCTACGAACTTAAAGGGGTCTACGAGCAGTACTTC,CASSYELKGVYEQYF
TRBD1,TRBJ2-7,TRBV27,few,TGTGCCAGCAGCCGTAGTCGGGACAGGAGCTACGAGCAGTACTTC,CASSRSRDRSYEQYF
TRBD2,TRBJ2-1,TRBV2,NA,TGTGCCAGCAGCGCTCAGGGTACTAGCGGGTACAATGAGCAGTTCTTC,CASSAQGTSGYNEQFF